Below, 17 T cell receptor beta chains from the same sample are listed, as sequenced in a study of OX40 agonist ivuxolimab in advanced cancers. Data came from immunoSEQ multiplex PCR; TCRdb stores just in-frame clones and leaves some out. This repertoire shows 85,000 to 100,000 clones, about 91% found once; its top ten account for around 0.3%. This specimen consisted of CD4+ or CD8+ T cells sorted from blood, obtained in a trial of the OX40 agonist ivuxolimab. These receptors originate from an adult with an advanced solid tumor such as melanoma, head and neck, liver or kidney cancer.

This rearrangement joins TRBV6-1 to TRBJ1-1; 8 positions agree with TRBD1. Germline V gene sequence: CDR1 MNHNS, CDR2 SASEGT. There are 15 residues in the CDR3. Trimming took 6 bases from V and 1 from J; bases not matched to a gene: 7. This chain's CDR3 is CASSTSGTGNTEAFF. The CDR3 DNA reads TGTGCCAGCAGCACGTCCGGGACAGGGAACACTGAAGCTTTCTTT.

The rearrangement uses TRBV5-4 and TRBJ2-7; 8 nucleotides line up with TRBD2. Germline V gene data show CDR1 as SGHNT and CDR2 as YYREEE (reference sequence). The CDR3 has 15 residues. V lost 5 bases, J lost 2 bases, and 9 bases stayed unmatched. This CDR3 reads CASSLSRGLAYEQYF. Here the CDR3 DNA reads TGTGCCAGCAGTCTGTCGAGGGGACTAGCCTACGAGCAGTACTTC.

The chain combines TRBV4-2 with TRBJ1-3, with unresolved D. The CDR3 length is 16 residues. The V end was cut by 0 bases, the J end by 4 bases, with 13 bases between. The germline V gene has CDR1 LGHNA and CDR2 YNFKEQ. CDR3 nucleotides: TGTGCCAGCAGCCAAGATCGGGCCACAGCGGGAAACACCATATATTTT. As protein: CASSQDRATAGNTIYF.

This chain joins TRBV4-2 and TRBJ2-1; 9 nucleotides align to TRBD2. The germline V gene has CDR1 LGHNA and CDR2 YNFKEQ. The CDR3 has 15 residues. Trimming at V came to 4 bases and at J to 4 bases, leaving 5 bases not matched to a gene. The CDR3 reads CASSPGGGDYNEQFF. The DNA for the CDR3 is TGTGCCAGCAGCCCAGGCGGGGGGGATTACAATGAGCAGTTCTTC.

The V gene is TRBV2, the J gene TRBJ2-7; 12 nucleotides agree with TRBD1. The germline gives CDR1 SNHLY, CDR2 FYNNEI. J lost 6 bases, V lost 6 bases, and 6 bases had no gene match. CDR3 length: 14 residues. In DNA form, the CDR3 reads TGTGCCAGCAGATCGGGACAGGGGGCACGCGAGCAGTACTTC. It specifies CASRSGQGAREQYF. Complete variable domain (other parts from reference TRBV2 and TRBJ2-7): EPEVTQTPSHQVTQMGQEVILRCVPISNHLYFYWYRQILGQKVEFLVSFYNNEISEKSEIFDDQFSVERPDGSNFTLKIRSTKLEDSAMYFCASRSGQGAREQYFGPGTRLTVT.

The rearrangement joins TRBV2 to TRBJ1-5, with TRBD1 identical over 7 bases. The germline V gene encodes CDR1 SNHLY and CDR2 FYNNEI. This CDR3 has 13 residues. The V and J ends lost 8 bases and 6 bases, in that order; junction bases with no gene match: 7. The CDR3 DNA reads as TGTGCCAGCTCAAGGGGGCTCGGTCAGCCCCAGCATTTT. Residues: CASSRGLGQPQHF.

This chain uses TRBV4-2 with TRBJ2-1, with 7 bases that match TRBD2. Germline loops: CDR1 LGHNA, CDR2 YNFKEQ. The CDR3 has 19 residues. Germline trimming cut 4 bases from V and 7 bases from J; bases unmatched to any gene: 22. CDR3 nucleotide sequence: TGTGCCAGCAGCCGCAGGGCTGGGGCGGGAGAATCGGTTAAGAATGAGCAGTTCTTC. Encoded protein: CASSRRAGAGESVKNEQFF.

This chain links TRBV10-3 with TRBJ2-7; the D is unclear. Germline CDR1 and CDR2: ENHRY and SYGVKD. Trimming took off 0 bases at V and 5 bases at J, with 14 bases between the two ends. The CDR3 is 15 amino acids. This CDR3 reads CAISESGRVGNEQYF. The CDR3 bases are TGTGCCATCAGTGAGTCGGGAAGGGTTGGGAACGAGCAGTACTTC.

The gene calls are TRBV25-1 and TRBJ2-1; 7 bases map to TRBD1. CDR1 MGHDK and CDR2 SYGVNS come from the germline V gene. Trimming at V came to 4 bases and at J to 4 bases, leaving 1 base not matched to a gene. The length of the CDR3 is 13 residues. In nucleotides, the CDR3 is TGTGCCAGCAGTGGGACAGGATACAATGAGCAGTTCTTC. Translated, it gives CASSGTGYNEQFF.

The J gene is TRBJ2-7, the V gene TRBV27; D is possibly TRBD1 (6 bases). There are 15 residues in the CDR3. CDR1 is MNHEY and CDR2 is SMNVEV in the germline V gene (reference sequence). V was shortened by 5 bases and J by 6 bases, with 20 bases between the two germline ends. The chain's CDR3 is CASSTGTSWGLEQYF. Written as DNA, the CDR3 is TGTGCCAGCAGTACCGGGACATCCTGGGGTCTCGAGCAGTACTTC.

The chain links TRBV15 to TRBJ1-4; D remains unclear. The CDR3 sequence is 15 residues long. CDR1 and CDR2 from the germline V gene are LNHNV and YYDKDF (reference sequence). V lost 0 bases and J 0 bases, leaving 5 bases between the germline ends. Here the CDR3 DNA reads TGTGCCACCAGCAGAGATCCAGCAACTAATGAAAAACTGTTTTTT. Translated: CATSRDPATNEKLFF.

The J gene is TRBJ1-4, the V gene TRBV6-1, with D maybe TRBD1 (5 bases). The CDR3 spans 15 residues. CDR1 and CDR2 from the germline V gene are MNHNS and SASEGT. With 5 bases removed from V and 7 bases from J, the gap between germline ends came to 17 bases. CDR3: CASSPGGGRVEKLFF. CDR3 sequence (DNA): TGTGCCAGCAGTCCCGGGGGAGGCAGAGTTGAAAAACTGTTTTTT.

Points on this clone: Other DNA sequences in the same sample also yield this CDR3. CDR3 coding DNA: TGTGCCAGTAGCAGACTAGCGGGTTTACCCACAGATACGCAGTATTTT. Residues: CASSRLAGLPTDTQYF. The genes are TRBV19 and TRBJ2-3, with 10 bases fitting TRBD2. The CDR3 is 16 amino acids. In germline, CDR1 is LNHDA, CDR2 SQIVND (reference sequence). The V gene end was trimmed by 6 bases and the J gene end by 2 bases; junction bases not matched to a gene: 8. The entire variable domain, with the rest obtained from reference TRBV19 and TRBJ2-3, is as follows: DGGITQSPKYLFRKEGQNVTLSCEQNLNHDAMYWYRQDPGQGLRLIYYSQIVNDFQKGDIAEGYSVSREKKESFPLTVTSAQKNPTAFYLCASSRLAGLPTDTQYFGPGTRLTVL.

This chain uses TRBV5-8 with TRBJ2-3; TRBD1 might be the D (6 bases). Per the germline V gene, CDR1 is SGHTS and CDR2 is YDEGEE. V lost 0 bases and J lost 0, with 11 bases in between. This CDR3 contains 16 residues. CDR3: CASSLARTESTDTQYF. In nucleotides, the CDR3 is TGTGCCAGCAGCTTGGCTAGGACAGAAAGCACAGATACGCAGTATTTT.

The rearrangement links TRBV7-8 to TRBJ1-1; no firm D call. With 5 bases removed from V and 4 bases from J, the gap between germline ends came to 11 bases. CDR3 length: 13 residues. Germline CDR1 reads SGHVS; CDR2 reads FQNEAQ. CDR3 sequence reads: CASSEGRGTEAFF. CDR3 DNA: TGTGCCAGCAGCGAGGGTCGGGGCACTGAAGCTTTCTTT.

The chain links TRBV4-3 to TRBJ2-6; D is undetermined. The germline V and J ends were trimmed by 1 base and 0 bases, with 7 bases remaining between them. Germline lookup yields CDR1 LGHNA and CDR2 YSLEER. The CDR3 extends over 16 amino acids. The DNA of the CDR3 is TGCGCCAGCAGCCAAGTTCGTAGCTCTGGGGCCAACGTCCTGACTTTC. This sequence encodes CASSQVRSSGANVLTF.

The chain links TRBV30 to TRBJ2-5; TRBD2 matches 8 bases. J was trimmed by 8 bases and V by 2 bases; bases with no gene match: 7. CDR3 size: 13 residues. CDR1 GTSNPN and CDR2 SVGIG come from the germline V gene (reference sequence). Here the CDR3 DNA reads TGTGCCTGGAGTACCGGGACTAGTATCACCCAGTACTTC. This encodes CAWSTGTSITQYF.